This TCR beta chain emerged from a study of molecular identifiers for immune sequencing clone quantification. Study-wide results and limits: Highly expanded clone sizes could be underestimated by identical TCR molecules that share a barcode.

This clonotype was detected ten times or more. Its antigen is unknown. TCRdb ran MiXCR on the PCR reads and lists one entry per CDR3 protein. The repertoire holds about 640,000 distinct CDR3 sequences, with 15% to 20% as singletons. Trimming took 1 base from V and 2 from J, leaving 5 bases between them. The CDR3 length is 13 residues. Germline V CDR1 and CDR2: MGHRA, YSYEKL. The clonotype was recovered from a human donor in good health. Some libraries in this study had Jurkat cell RNA spiked in. The V call is TRBV4-1, the J call TRBJ1-1; D ambiguous. Sequencing used naive CD8+ T cells from blood, with Jurkat cell RNA spiked in. Subset reported: FACS-sorted CD8+CD4-CCR7+CD45RA+ naive T cells. The CDR3, as DNA: TGCGCCAGCAGCCAAGCACGAAACACTGAAGCTTTCTTT. It yields the protein CASSQARNTEAFF.